The clone carrying this TCR beta chain was observed at least ten times. This record belongs to a study of beta chain features in type 1 diabetes. About the research overall: The study found patients and healthy donors alike in age, gender and cell yields.

All of the isolated RNA was reverse transcribed, so expressed TCRB transcripts were sequenced. Sequencing used immunoSEQ multiplex PCR; TCRdb keeps in-frame clones, though not all of them. The sample has about half a million clones; approximately 10% are singletons. The CDR3 extends over 11 amino acids. The sequenced sample consisted of naive CD4+ T cells from blood. The sequence came from a woman under 30 in good health. The V and J genes are TRBV21-1 and TRBJ2-3; TRBD1, the D gene given by the table, was not confirmed from the DNA. TRBV21-1 is described as a pseudogene. CDR3: CASGHTDTQYF. The CDR3 bases are TGTGCCAGCGGGCACACAGATACGCAGTATTTT.